The clone carrying this TCR beta chain showed up many times. These data belong to a study of identical twins. From the 5' RACE reads, TCRdb called clonotypes with MiXCR, one entry per CDR3 protein. The sample consists of about 240,000 distinct CDR3 sequences, roughly a tenth of them appearing once. V lost 1 base and J 12 bases, leaving 12 bases between the germline ends. This CDR3 comprises 12 residues. In every case, the donor was a healthy Caucasian. The rearrangement links TRBV12-3 or TRBV12-4 to TRBJ1-2, with a weak D call TRBD1 (5 bases). Sequencing was carried out using memory T cells sorted from blood. This TCR came from a man aged 45 to 65 in good health. The CDR3 loop reads CASSLVRAENTF. The CDR3 nucleotides are TGTGCCAGCAGTTTAGTCAGGGCCGAAAACACCTTC.